The 14 T cell receptor beta chains below come from one sample, sequenced in a study of neurological immune-mediated disorders. TCRdb passed the 5' RACE reads through MiXCR, listing each CDR3 protein once. Of roughly 50,000 distinct CDR3 sequences listed, roughly a quarter are singletons. Source material: PBMCs. Receptor source: a woman between 70 and 85 years old in good health.

This clonotype was seen ten or more times. The chain joins TRBV20-1 to TRBJ2-7; 8 bases fit TRBD2. The junction had 4 bases not matched to a gene; V was cut back by 0 bases and J by 0 bases. CDR3 size: 15 residues. Germline assignment: CDR1 DFQATT and CDR2 SNEGSKA (reference sequence). CDR3 residues: CSAREGSGTSYEQYF. As DNA, the CDR3 is TGCAGTGCTAGAGAAGGTAGCGGGACCTCCTACGAGCAGTACTTC.

This clonotype was observed a handful of times. This chain links TRBV7-9 with TRBJ2-5, with TRBD1 as a possible D gene (6 bases). The CDR3 has 16 amino acids. V gave up 2 bases and J gave up 4 bases, with 17 bases separating them. Germline CDR1 is SEHNR and CDR2 is FQNEAQ (reference sequence). CDR3 sequence reads: CASSLSGRGSGETQYF. CDR3 nucleotide sequence: TGTGCCAGCAGCTTATCAGGCAGGGGTTCTGGAGAGACCCAGTACTTC.

V usage is TRBV2 and J usage is TRBJ1-1, with no clear D. Trimming took 5 bases from V and 0 from J, leaving 10 bases between them. Germline assignment: CDR1 SNHLY and CDR2 FYNNEI. The CDR3 spans 14 residues. CDR3 protein: CASSQQQLNTEAFF. The CDR3 coding sequence is TGTGCCAGCAGTCAGCAACAGCTGAACACTGAAGCTTTCTTT.

This clonotype was counted many times. The chain joins TRBV5-1 to TRBJ1-2; 7 positions agree with TRBD1. Germline V gene data show CDR1 as SGHRS and CDR2 as YFSETQ. Trimming cost V 4 bases and J 7 bases; bases outside gene matches: 16. CDR3 length: 16 amino acids. In DNA form, the CDR3 reads TGCGCCAGCAGCCCTCAGACCGACAGGGACCTTCGTGGCTACACCTTC. It encodes CASSPQTDRDLRGYTF.

This clonotype was seen more than once but under ten times. The CDR3 loop reads CASSSRYNEQFF. The CDR3 DNA is TGTGCCAGTAGTAGCCGCTACAATGAGCAGTTCTTC. This chain connects TRBV19 to TRBJ2-1; D unresolved. The CDR3 length is 12 residues. CDR1 and CDR2 from the germline V gene are LNHDA and SQIVND (reference sequence). The V gene lost 4 bases and the J gene lost 3 bases, with 4 bases spanning the gap. The entire variable domain, with the rest obtained from reference TRBV19 and TRBJ2-1, is as follows: DGGITQSPKYLFRKEGQNVTLSCEQNLNHDAMYWYRQDPGQGLRLIYYSQIVNDFQKGDIAEGYSVSREKKESFPLTVTSAQKNPTAFYLCASSSRYNEQFFGPGTRLTVL.

This clonotype was recorded many times. The chain employs TRBV5-1 and TRBJ1-1; no reliable D call. The CDR3 has 12 amino acids. From germline, CDR1 is SGHRS and CDR2 YFSETQ. V lost 4 bases and J 0 bases, leaving 4 bases between the germline ends. In nucleotides, the CDR3 is TGCGCCAGCAGCCAGGTGAACACTGAAGCTTTCTTT. Translating gives CASSQVNTEAFF.

The chain couples TRBV21-1 to TRBJ2-7. TRBV21-1 is recorded as a pseudogene. CDR3 length: 14 residues. CDR3 region: CASNNRTRSYEQYF. The DNA for the CDR3 is TGTGCCAGCAACAACAGAACCCGCTCCTACGAGCAGTACTTC.

This clonotype was seen at least ten times. The chain carries TRBV6-5 and TRBJ1-1; D remains unclear. The CDR3 contains 15 residues. Germline CDR1 MNHEY, CDR2 SVGAGI. Trimming pared 0 bases from V and 4 bases from J, leaving 12 bases between. The CDR3 coding sequence is TGTGCCAGCAGTTACTCGAGTTCGTCATCCACTGAAGCTTTCTTT. Protein: CASSYSSSSSTEAFF.

This clonotype was recorded at least ten times. J is TRBJ1-1 and V is TRBV7-2; unclear D gene. V lost 0 bases and J 0 bases, leaving 8 bases between the germline ends. CDR1 and CDR2 from the germline V gene are SGHTA and FQGNSA. This CDR3 is 15 amino acids long. CDR3 in DNA: TGTGCCAGCAGCTTAGCCGGAGGCCTGAACACTGAAGCTTTCTTT. Its protein product is CASSLAGGLNTEAFF.

The sample holds many counts of this clonotype. The rearrangement links TRBV28 to TRBJ2-5, with 12 bases lining up with TRBD2. The germline gives CDR1 MDHEN, CDR2 SYDVKM. This CDR3 is built from 15 residues. Unmatched junction bases numbered 5, after V lost 5 bases and J lost 4 bases. The CDR3 sequence: CASSQGLAGSETQYF. The CDR3 DNA reads TGTGCCAGCAGTCAAGGACTAGCGGGATCAGAGACCCAGTACTTC.

V gene TRBV6-6 combines with J gene TRBJ2-2; either TRBD1 or TRBD2 may fit D (5 bases each). The V and J ends lost 10 bases and 4 bases respectively, with 25 bases between them. The CDR3 is 17 residues long. Per germline, CDR1 MNHNY and CDR2 SVGAGI (reference sequence). Here the CDR3 DNA reads TGTGCCACTACCCGGGGACGGAGCCGTTTGGGCACCGGGGAGCTGTTTTTT. Protein sequence: CATTRGRSRLGTGELFF.

This clonotype showed up just once. V usage is TRBV24-1 and J usage is TRBJ2-1; D remains unclear. Trimming stripped 4 bases from V and 4 bases from J, with 16 bases between. This CDR3 contains 16 residues. Looked up from germline, CDR1 is KGHDR and CDR2 is SFDVKD. The chain's CDR3 is CATSDRVGSRYNEQFF. The CDR3 region has the DNA TGTGCCACCAGTGACCGCGTGGGGTCCCGTTACAATGAGCAGTTCTTC.

This clonotype was seen only a few times. The chain carries TRBV7-9 and TRBJ2-1; D is undetermined. Trimming shortened V by 5 bases and J by 2 bases, and 13 bases separated the two germline ends. This CDR3 is 15 amino acids long. CDR1 and CDR2 from the germline V gene are SEHNR and FQNEAQ (reference sequence). The CDR3 region is CASSILTSPYNEQFF. The DNA for the CDR3 is TGTGCCAGCAGCATACTTACCTCTCCCTACAATGAGCAGTTCTTC.

Many counts were recorded for this clonotype. This chain links TRBV20-1 with TRBJ1-1; possibly TRBD1 for D (5 bases). Germline values: CDR1 DFQATT, CDR2 SNEGSKA (reference sequence). V gave up 6 bases and J gave up 6 bases, with 17 bases separating them. The CDR3 spans 13 residues. This CDR3 is CSAWDLFFSEAFF. In DNA form, the CDR3 reads TGCAGTGCGTGGGACCTATTTTTCTCTGAAGCTTTCTTT.